These T cell receptor beta chains were read from a single sample in a study of cytomegalovirus exposure and HLA in healthy donors. The protocol was immunoSEQ multiplex PCR, while the TCRdb copy is restricted to in-frame clones and leaves out a portion. The table has around 100,000 clones, around 79% seen once. What was sequenced was PBMCs. These receptor sequences come from a middle-aged man in good health and CMV-seropositive. CDR3s include the opening cysteine and the closing phenylalanine or tryptophan. A D gene is named only where the DNA matches it firmly. Expanded clones are given a class, and other clones once, few, many or no size at all.

size	D	V	J	CDR3	DNA
NA	NA	TRBV5-8	TRBJ2-5	CASRREAGQTQYF	TGTGCCAGCAGACGAGAGGCGGGACAGACCCAGTACTTC
NA	TRBD1	TRBV18	TRBJ2-7	CASSPGTASYEQYF	TGTGCCAGCTCACCGGGGACAGCCTCCTACGAGCAGTACTTC
NA	NA	TRBV9	TRBJ1-5	CASSAQGDQPQHF	TGTGCCAGCAGCGCACAGGGCGATCAGCCCCAGCATTTT
NA	NA	TRBV10-3	TRBJ2-7	CAITQGHEQYF	TGTGCCATCACCCAGGGGCACGAGCAGTACTTC
NA	TRBD2	TRBV15	TRBJ2-5	CATSRLAGSQETQYF	TGTGCCACCAGCAGACTAGCGGGATCCCAAGAGACCCAGTACTTC
NA	TRBD2	TRBV5-1	TRBJ2-1	CASSHQGLADNEQFF	TGCGCCAGCAGCCACCAGGGACTAGCGGACAATGAGCAGTTCTTC
once	NA	TRBV6-1	TRBJ2-7	CASSPGSGNSYEQYF	TGTGCCAGCAGTCCTGGGTCAGGTAACTCCTACGAGCAGTACTTC
NA	NA	TRBV7-9	TRBJ1-5	CSSSFTEQPQHF	TGTTCCAGCAGCTTCACAGAGCAGCCCCAGCATTTT
NA	TRBD2	TRBV9	TRBJ2-3	CASSETSGRAADTQYF	TGTGCCAGCAGCGAGACTAGCGGGAGGGCCGCAGATACGCAGTATTTT
NA	NA	TRBV6-1	TRBJ2-7	CASTGLASYEQYF	TGTGCCAGCACAGGACTTGCTTCTTACGAGCAGTACTTC
NA	TRBD1	TRBV6-1	TRBJ2-1	CASSESGQGANEQFF	TGTGCCAGCAGTGAAAGTGGGCAGGGGGCGAATGAGCAGTTCTTC
NA	NA	TRBV28	TRBJ1-5	CASSLAVNNQPQHF	TGTGCCAGCAGTCTGGCTGTCAACAATCAGCCCCAGCATTTT
NA	NA	TRBV19	TRBJ2-7	CAGHRRCYEQYF	TGTGCCGGGCATCGCAGGTGCTACGAGCAGTACTTC
NA	TRBD2	TRBV28	TRBJ2-6	CASSPRGRGAGANVLTF	TGTGCCAGCAGCCCCCGGGGGCGGGGGGCCGGGGCCAACGTCCTGACTTTC
NA	TRBD2	TRBV23-1	TRBJ2-3	CASSQGKGGLAGVFGNF	TGCGCCAGCAGTCAGGGGAAAGGGGGACTAGCGGGAGTCTTTGGGAATTTT
NA	NA	TRBV6-1	TRBJ2-7	CASSEGPSLYEQYF	TGTGCCAGCAGTGAAGGGCCTAGCCTCTACGAGCAGTACTTC
NA	TRBD1	TRBV7-9	TRBJ2-7	CASSLSGGNEQYF	TGTGCCAGCAGCTTATCAGGGGGCAACGAGCAGTACTTC
NA	TRBD2	TRBV19	TRBJ2-7	CATKGTGGSYEQYF	TGTGCCACCAAGGGGACGGGAGGTTCCTACGAGCAGTACTTC
NA	TRBD1	TRBV6-1	TRBJ1-2	CASSAPGQGFYGYTF	TGTGCCAGCAGTGCCCCGGGACAGGGATTCTATGGCTACACCTTC
NA	TRBD1	TRBV5-4	TRBJ2-7	CASSMTGTGFYEQYF	TGTGCCAGCAGCATGACCGGGACAGGGTTCTACGAGCAGTACTTC
NA	NA	TRBV5-6	TRBJ2-3	CASSLVGAGGTDTQYF	TGTGCCAGCAGCTTGGTAGGGGCAGGGGGGACAGATACGCAGTATTTT
NA	TRBD1	TRBV2	TRBJ1-6	CASSVAGTEGYF	TGTGCCAGCAGTGTAGCCGGGACAGAAGGGTACTTT
NA	NA	TRBV6-6	TRBJ2-1	CASRKEGVTYNEQFF	TGTGCCAGCAGGAAGGAGGGTGTTACCTACAATGAGCAGTTCTTC
NA	NA	TRBV14	TRBJ2-7	CASSPWAGSYEQYF	TGTGCCAGCAGCCCTTGGGCGGGATCCTACGAGCAGTACTTC
NA	NA	TRBV2	TRBJ2-7	CASRDPPGVGYEQYF	TGTGCCAGCAGGGATCCACCAGGGGTAGGGTACGAGCAGTACTTC
once	NA	TRBV10-3	TRBJ2-2	CAISEASTNTGELFF	TGTGCCATCAGTGAGGCTAGCACGAACACCGGGGAGCTGTTTTTT
few	NA	TRBV6-1	TRBJ2-4	CASSEAKSRDAYKNIQYF	TGTGCCAGCAGTGAAGCAAAGAGCAGGGATGCCTACAAAAACATTCAGTACTTC
NA	NA	TRBV10-3	TRBJ2-3	CASQDRSDTQYF	TGTGCCAGCCAAGACAGGTCGGATACGCAGTATTTT
NA	TRBD2	TRBV5-1	TRBJ2-1	CASSDVYLGTNNEQFF	TGCGCCAGCAGCGACGTATATTTGGGGACTAACAATGAGCAGTTCTTC
few	NA	TRBV19	TRBJ1-1	CASGRRNTEAFF	TGTGCCAGTGGGAGGAGAAACACTGAAGCTTTCTTT
NA	TRBD2	TRBV6-5	TRBJ2-5	CASSESSRLAETQYF	TGTGCCAGCAGCGAATCCTCCCGACTAGCGGAGACCCAGTACTTC
NA	NA	TRBV18	TRBJ2-2	CASSPPGTTTGELFF	TGTGCCAGCTCACCACCTGGGACAACCACCGGGGAGCTGTTTTTT
NA	NA	TRBV19	TRBJ2-7	CASSIVSGRYYEQYF	TGTGCCAGTAGTATAGTAAGCGGCAGGTACTACGAGCAGTACTTC
NA	NA	TRBV18	TRBJ2-2	CASSPQGTGELFF	TGTGCCAGCTCACCGCAGGGTACCGGGGAGCTGTTTTTT
NA	TRBD1	TRBV2	TRBJ1-6	CASMTGIGNSPLHF	TGTGCCAGCATGACAGGGATAGGGAATTCACCCCTCCACTTT
NA	NA	TRBV15	TRBJ1-4	CATSRSTEFNEKLFF	TGTGCCACCAGCCGTTCGACAGAATTTAATGAAAAACTGTTTTTT
NA	NA	TRBV30	TRBJ1-3	CAWSVSGNSGNTIYF	TGTGCCTGGAGTGTCTCAGGGAACTCTGGAAACACCATATATTTT
few	NA	TRBV11-2	TRBJ2-7	CASSHRDRILERAYEQYF	TGTGCCAGCAGCCACCGGGACAGAATTCTTGAGCGGGCCTACGAGCAGTACTTC
NA	NA	TRBV15	TRBJ1-4	CATSRESGAGHEKLFF	TGTGCCACCAGCAGAGAAAGCGGGGCAGGTCATGAAAAACTGTTTTTT
few	NA	TRBV7-9	TRBJ2-3	CARGTDTQYF	TGTGCCCGAGGAACAGATACGCAGTATTTT
NA	NA	TRBV6-1	TRBJ2-1	CASRQTDNEQFF	TGTGCCAGCAGGCAGACAGACAATGAGCAGTTCTTC
few	TRBD2	TRBV11-2	TRBJ2-5	CASSASGWQETQYF	TGTGCCAGCAGCGCTAGCGGATGGCAAGAGACCCAGTACTTC
NA	TRBD1	TRBV28	TRBJ1-1	CASTKQGADTEAFF	TGTGCCAGCACCAAACAGGGGGCAGACACTGAAGCTTTCTTT
NA	NA	TRBV6-1	TRBJ2-7	CAINSMGGPEGEQYF	TGTGCCATCAATTCGATGGGTGGGCCCGAGGGCGAGCAGTACTTC
NA	NA	TRBV27	TRBJ2-2	CASSPLPGGAPGELFF	TGTGCCAGCAGTCCCCTCCCGGGGGGCGCGCCCGGGGAGCTGTTTTTT
NA	TRBD1	TRBV19	TRBJ1-5	CAPSPGGSSNQPQHF	TGTGCCCCCTCCCCAGGGGGCTCTAGCAATCAGCCCCAGCATTTT
few	TRBD1	TRBV6-5	TRBJ2-1	CASTRTGAYNEQFF	TGTGCCAGCACCCGGACAGGGGCCTACAATGAGCAGTTCTTC
once	NA	TRBV19	TRBJ2-7	CASSIRVGREQYF	TGTGCCAGTAGTATCCGAGTGGGGCGGGAGCAGTACTTC
NA	TRBD1	TRBV28	TRBJ1-3	CASTDVQGARGNTIYF	TGTGCCAGCACCGACGTACAGGGGGCGCGCGGAAACACCATATATTTT
NA	NA	TRBV5-1	TRBJ1-1	CASSPGQNTEAFF	TGCGCCAGCAGCCCGGGACAGAACACTGAAGCTTTCTTT
NA	NA	TRBV5-1	TRBJ2-5	CASSFEGGETQYF	TGCGCCAGCAGTTTCGAGGGGGGGGAGACCCAATACTTC
NA	NA	TRBV27	TRBJ2-2	CASSFELREELFF	TGTGCCAGCAGTTTCGAGTTGCGGGAGGAGCTGTTTTTT
few	TRBD1	TRBV7-9	TRBJ2-1	CAGMGQSYNEQFF	TGTGCCGGCATGGGACAGAGTTACAATGAGCAGTTCTTC
NA	NA	TRBV15	TRBJ1-5	CATSRGQSNQPQHF	TGTGCCACCAGCAGAGGGCAGTCCAATCAGCCCCAGCATTTT
NA	NA	TRBV10-3	TRBJ2-5	CAISESIGESRETQYF	TGTGCCATCAGTGAGTCGATCGGGGAAAGTCGAGAGACCCAGTACTTC